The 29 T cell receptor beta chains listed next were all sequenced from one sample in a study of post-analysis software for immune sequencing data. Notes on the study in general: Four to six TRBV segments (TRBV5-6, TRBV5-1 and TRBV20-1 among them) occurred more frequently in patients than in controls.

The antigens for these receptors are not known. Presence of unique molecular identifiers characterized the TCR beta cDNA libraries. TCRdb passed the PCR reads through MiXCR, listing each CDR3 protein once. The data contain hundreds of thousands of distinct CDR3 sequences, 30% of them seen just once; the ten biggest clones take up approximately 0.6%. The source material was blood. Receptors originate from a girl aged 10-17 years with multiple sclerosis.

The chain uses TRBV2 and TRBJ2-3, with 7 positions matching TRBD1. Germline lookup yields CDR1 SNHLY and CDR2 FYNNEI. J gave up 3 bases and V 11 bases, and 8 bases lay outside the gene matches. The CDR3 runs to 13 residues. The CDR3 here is CACDRASTDTQYF. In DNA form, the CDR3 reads TGTGCCTGTGACAGGGCAAGTACAGATACGCAGTATTTT.

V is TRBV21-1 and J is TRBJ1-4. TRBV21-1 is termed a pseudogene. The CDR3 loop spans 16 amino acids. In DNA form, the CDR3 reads TGTGCCAGCAGCAAAGTAGTCAGGTGCAATAATGAAAAACTGTTTTTT. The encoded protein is CASSKVVRCNNEKLFF.

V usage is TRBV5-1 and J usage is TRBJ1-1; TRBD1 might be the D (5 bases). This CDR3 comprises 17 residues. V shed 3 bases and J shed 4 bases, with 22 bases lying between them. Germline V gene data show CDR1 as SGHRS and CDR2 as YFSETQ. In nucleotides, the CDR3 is TGCGCCAGCAGCTACAGACCCTCCAGGGAGTGGGGCACTGAAGCTTTCTTT. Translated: CASSYRPSREWGTEAFF.

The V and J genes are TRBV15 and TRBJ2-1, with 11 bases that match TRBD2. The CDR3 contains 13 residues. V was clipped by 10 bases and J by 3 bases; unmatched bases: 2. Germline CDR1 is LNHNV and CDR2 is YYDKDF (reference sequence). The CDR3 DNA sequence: TGTGCCATAGGACTAGCGGGCTACAATGAGCAGTTCTTC. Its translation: CAIGLAGYNEQFF.

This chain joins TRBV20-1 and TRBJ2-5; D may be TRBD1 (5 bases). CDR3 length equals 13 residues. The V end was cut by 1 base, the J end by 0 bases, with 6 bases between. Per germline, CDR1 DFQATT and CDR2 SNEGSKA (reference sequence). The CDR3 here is CSARGTHQETQYF. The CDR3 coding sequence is TGCAGTGCTAGAGGGACACACCAAGAGACCCAGTACTTC.

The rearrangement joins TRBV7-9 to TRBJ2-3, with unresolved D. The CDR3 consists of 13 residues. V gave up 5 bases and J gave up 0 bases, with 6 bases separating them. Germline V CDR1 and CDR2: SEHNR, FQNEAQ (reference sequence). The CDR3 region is CASSQHSTDTQYF. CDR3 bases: TGTGCCAGCAGCCAACATAGCACAGATACGCAGTATTTT.

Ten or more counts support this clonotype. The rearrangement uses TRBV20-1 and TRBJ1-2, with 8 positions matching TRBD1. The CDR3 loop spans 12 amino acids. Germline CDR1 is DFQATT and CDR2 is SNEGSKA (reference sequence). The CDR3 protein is CNFGRGRDGYTF. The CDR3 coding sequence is TGCAATTTTGGCAGGGGGCGAGATGGCTACACCTTC.

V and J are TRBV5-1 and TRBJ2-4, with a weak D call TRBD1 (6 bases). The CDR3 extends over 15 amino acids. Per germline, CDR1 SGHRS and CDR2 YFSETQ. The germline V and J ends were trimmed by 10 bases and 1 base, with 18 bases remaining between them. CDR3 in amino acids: CAGRTVQWAKNIQYF. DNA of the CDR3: TGCGCCGGACGGACAGTCCAATGGGCCAAAAACATTCAGTACTTC.

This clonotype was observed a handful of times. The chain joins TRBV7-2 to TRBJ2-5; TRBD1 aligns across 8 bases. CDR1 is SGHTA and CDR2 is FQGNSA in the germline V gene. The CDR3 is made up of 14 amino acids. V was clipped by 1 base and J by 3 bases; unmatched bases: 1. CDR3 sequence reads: CASSLGDRKETQYF. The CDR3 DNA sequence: TGTGCCAGCAGCTTAGGGGACAGGAAAGAGACCCAGTACTTC. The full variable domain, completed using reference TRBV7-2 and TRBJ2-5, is GAGVSQSPSNKVTEKGKDVELRCDPISGHTALYWYRQSLGQGLEFLIYFQGNSAPDKSGLPSDRFSAERTGGSVSTLTIQRTQQEDSAVYLCASSLGDRKETQYFGPGTRLLVL.

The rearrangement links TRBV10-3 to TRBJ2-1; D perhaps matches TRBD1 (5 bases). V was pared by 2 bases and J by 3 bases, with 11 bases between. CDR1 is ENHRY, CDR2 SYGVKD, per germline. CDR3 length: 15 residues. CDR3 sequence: CAISEDHDSYNEQFF. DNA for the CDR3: TGTGCCATCAGTGAGGACCATGACAGCTACAATGAGCAGTTCTTC.

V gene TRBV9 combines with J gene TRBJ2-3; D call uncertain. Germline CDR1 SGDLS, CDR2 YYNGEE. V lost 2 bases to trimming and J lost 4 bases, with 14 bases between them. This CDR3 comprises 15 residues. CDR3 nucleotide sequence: TGTGCCAGCAGCGTCCGCCACGACCTAGCAGATACGCAGTATTTT. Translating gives CASSVRHDLADTQYF.

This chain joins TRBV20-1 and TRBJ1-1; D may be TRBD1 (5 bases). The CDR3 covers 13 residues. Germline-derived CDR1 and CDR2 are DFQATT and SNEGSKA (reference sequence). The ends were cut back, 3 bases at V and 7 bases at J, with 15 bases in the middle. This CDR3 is CSARGRALGEAFF. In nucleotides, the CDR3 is TGCAGTGCTAGGGGACGGGCGTTGGGTGAAGCTTTCTTT.

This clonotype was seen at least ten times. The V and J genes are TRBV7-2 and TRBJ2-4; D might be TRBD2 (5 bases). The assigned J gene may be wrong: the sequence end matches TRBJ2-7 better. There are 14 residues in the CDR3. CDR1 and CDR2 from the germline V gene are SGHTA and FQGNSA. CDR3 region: CASSLSRGPHEQYF. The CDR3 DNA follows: TGTGCCAGCAGCTTGTCCAGAGGGCCGCACGAGCAGTACTTC.

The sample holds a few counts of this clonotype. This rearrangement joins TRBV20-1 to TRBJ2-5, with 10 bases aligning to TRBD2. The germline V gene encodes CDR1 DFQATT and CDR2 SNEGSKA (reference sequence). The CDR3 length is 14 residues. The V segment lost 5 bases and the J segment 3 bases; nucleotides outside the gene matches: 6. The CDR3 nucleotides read TGCAGTGCTGCTAGCGGGAGAATAGAAGAGACCCAGTACTTC. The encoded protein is CSAASGRIEETQYF.

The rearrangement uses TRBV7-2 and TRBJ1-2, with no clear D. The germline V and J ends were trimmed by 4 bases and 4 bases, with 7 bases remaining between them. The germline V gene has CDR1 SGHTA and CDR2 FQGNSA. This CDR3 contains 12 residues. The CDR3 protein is CASSYRPYGYTF. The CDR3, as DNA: TGTGCCAGCAGCTACCGACCCTATGGCTACACCTTC.

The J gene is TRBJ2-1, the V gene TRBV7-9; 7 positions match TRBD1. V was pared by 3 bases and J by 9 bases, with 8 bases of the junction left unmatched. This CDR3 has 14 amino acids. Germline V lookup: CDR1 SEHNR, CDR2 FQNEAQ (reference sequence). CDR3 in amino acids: CASSLGQSDSEQFF. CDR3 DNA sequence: TGTGCCAGCAGCTTGGGACAGTCGGACAGTGAGCAGTTCTTC.

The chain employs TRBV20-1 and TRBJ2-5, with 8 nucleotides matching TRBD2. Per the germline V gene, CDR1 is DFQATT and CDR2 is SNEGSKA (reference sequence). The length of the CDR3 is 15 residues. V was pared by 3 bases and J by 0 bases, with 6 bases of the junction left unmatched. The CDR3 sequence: CSARGSLADQETQYF. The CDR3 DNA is TGCAGTGCTAGGGGATCACTAGCGGACCAAGAGACCCAGTACTTC.

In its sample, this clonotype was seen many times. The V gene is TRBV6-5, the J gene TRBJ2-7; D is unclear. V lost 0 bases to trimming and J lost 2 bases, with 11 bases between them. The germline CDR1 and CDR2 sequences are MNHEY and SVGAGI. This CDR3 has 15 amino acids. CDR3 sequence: CASSYSRAQTYEQYF. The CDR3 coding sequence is TGTGCCAGCAGTTACTCTAGGGCCCAGACCTACGAGCAGTACTTC.

The CDR3 nucleotides read TGCGCCAGCAGCTTGGCAGGGGACGCAACTAATGAAAAACTGTTTTTT. Protein: CASSLAGDATNEKLFF. The chain uses TRBV5-1 and TRBJ1-4; TRBD1 is a possible D gene (6 bases). V lost 0 bases and J 0 bases, leaving 9 bases between the germline ends. This CDR3 contains 16 residues. Germline lookup yields CDR1 SGHRS and CDR2 YFSETQ.

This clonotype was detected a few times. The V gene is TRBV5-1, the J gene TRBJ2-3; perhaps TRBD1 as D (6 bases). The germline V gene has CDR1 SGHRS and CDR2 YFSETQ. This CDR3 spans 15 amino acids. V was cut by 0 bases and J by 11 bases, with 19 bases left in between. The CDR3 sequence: CASSLAEDPRGGQYF. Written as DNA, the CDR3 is TGCGCCAGCAGCTTGGCCGAAGACCCCCGAGGGGGGCAGTATTTT.

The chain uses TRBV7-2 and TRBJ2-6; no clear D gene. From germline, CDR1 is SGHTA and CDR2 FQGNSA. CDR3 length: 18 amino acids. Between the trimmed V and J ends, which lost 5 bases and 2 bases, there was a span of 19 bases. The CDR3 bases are TGTACCAGCAGCCCGCAAAGGCACTTACTCACTGGGGCCAACGTCCTGACTTTC. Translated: CTSSPQRHLLTGANVLTF.

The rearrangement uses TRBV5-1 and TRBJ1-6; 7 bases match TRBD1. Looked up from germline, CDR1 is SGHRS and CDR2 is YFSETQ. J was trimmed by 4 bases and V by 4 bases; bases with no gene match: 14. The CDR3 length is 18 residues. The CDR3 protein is CASSKTGTDLSYNSPLHF. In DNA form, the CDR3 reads TGCGCCAGCAGCAAAACAGGGACAGACCTATCTTATAATTCACCCCTCCACTTT.

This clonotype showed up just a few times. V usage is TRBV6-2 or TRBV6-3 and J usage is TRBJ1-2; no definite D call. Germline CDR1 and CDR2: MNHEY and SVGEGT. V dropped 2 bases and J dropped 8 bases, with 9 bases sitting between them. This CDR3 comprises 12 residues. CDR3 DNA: TGTGCCAGCAGTTACGGGCACTGGGGCTACACCTTC. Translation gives CASSYGHWGYTF.

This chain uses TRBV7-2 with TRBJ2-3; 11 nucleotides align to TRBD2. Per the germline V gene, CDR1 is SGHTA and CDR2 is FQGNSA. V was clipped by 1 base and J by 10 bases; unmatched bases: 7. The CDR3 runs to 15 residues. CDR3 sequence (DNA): TGTGCCAGCAGCTTAGAAGGACTAGCGGGTCGGGCGCAGTATTTT. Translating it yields CASSLEGLAGRAQYF.

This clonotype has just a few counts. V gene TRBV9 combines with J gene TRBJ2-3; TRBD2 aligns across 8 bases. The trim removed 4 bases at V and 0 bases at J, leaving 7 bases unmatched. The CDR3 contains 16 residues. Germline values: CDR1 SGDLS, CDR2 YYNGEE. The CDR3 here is CASSPSSGSSTDTQYF. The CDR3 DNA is TGTGCCAGCAGCCCATCAAGCGGGAGCAGCACAGATACGCAGTATTTT.

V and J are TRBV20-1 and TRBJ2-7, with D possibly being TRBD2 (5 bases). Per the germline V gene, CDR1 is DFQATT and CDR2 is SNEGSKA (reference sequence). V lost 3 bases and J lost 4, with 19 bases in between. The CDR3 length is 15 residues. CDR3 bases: TGCAGTGCTAGCTCTATGAGGACTCCAAGTTACGAGCAGTACTTC. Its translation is CSASSMRTPSYEQYF.

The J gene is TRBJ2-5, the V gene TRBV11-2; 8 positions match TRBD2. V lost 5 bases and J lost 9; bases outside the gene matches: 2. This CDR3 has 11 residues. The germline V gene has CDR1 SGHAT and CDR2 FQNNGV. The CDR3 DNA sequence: TGTGCCAGCAGCCGGGGGGGCCCCCAGTACTTC. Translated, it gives CASSRGGPQYF.

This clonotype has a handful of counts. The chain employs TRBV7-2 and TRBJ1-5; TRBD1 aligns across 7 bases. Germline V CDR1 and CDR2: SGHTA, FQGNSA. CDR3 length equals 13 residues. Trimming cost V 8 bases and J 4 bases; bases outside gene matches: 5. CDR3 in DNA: TGTGCCAGCCAAGGGACAGCTAATCAGCCCCAGCATTTT. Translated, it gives CASQGTANQPQHF.

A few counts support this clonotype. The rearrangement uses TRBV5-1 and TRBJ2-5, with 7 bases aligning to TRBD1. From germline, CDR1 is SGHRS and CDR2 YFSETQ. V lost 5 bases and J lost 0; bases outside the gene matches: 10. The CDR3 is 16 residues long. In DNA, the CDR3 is TGCGCCAGCAGGATAGCGACAGGGACGTACCAAGAGACCCAGTACTTC. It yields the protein CASRIATGTYQETQYF. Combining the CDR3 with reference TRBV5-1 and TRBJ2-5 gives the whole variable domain KAGVTQTPRYLIKTRGQQVTLSCSPISGHRSVSWYQQTPGQGLQFLFEYFSETQRNKGNFPGRFSGRQFSNSRSEMNVSTLELGDSALYLCASRIATGTYQETQYFGPGTRLLVL.